This TCR beta chain was sequenced in a study of T-cell reconstitution after alpha-beta-depleted transplantation in children. This sample's TCRbeta library carried unique molecular identifier barcodes. MiXCR was run by TCRdb on the PCR reads, yielding one entry per CDR3 protein. This table holds about 500,000 distinct CDR3 sequences, approximately 30% found once. The CDR3 covers 15 residues. V lost 8 bases and J lost 4, with 23 bases in between. CDR1 and CDR2 from the germline V gene are DFQATT and SNEGSKA (reference sequence). The receptor was derived from a human donor who donated a stem cell graft to a child with aplastic anemia. The chain recombines TRBV20-1 with TRBJ1-2; D is ambiguous. Sequencing used PBMCs from the stem cell graft donor, obtained from the stem cell graft. The CDR3 DNA reads TGCAGTCCCCGACAAGACCTATGGTACCGCTATGGCTACACCTTC. As protein: CSPRQDLWYRYGYTF.